The 2 T cell receptor beta chains presented below share a single source sample, sequenced in a study of shared clonotypes between healthy human individuals. The assay was immunoSEQ multiplex PCR, and TCRdb's table has in-frame clones only and misses some. The table has more than 450,000 clones, 79% seen once; the top ten hold 10% to 15%. Sequencing used PBMCs. The receptors derive from a woman aged 40 to 50 in good health. Some clones in this sample may be carry-over from other donors' samples.

The genes are TRBV2 and TRBJ2-1, with TRBD2 matching over 10 bases. There are 15 residues in the CDR3. V gave up 7 bases and J gave up 7 bases; unmatched junction bases: 10. Germline CDR1 and CDR2: SNHLY and FYNNEI. The CDR3 here is CASTVTSGIANEQFF. For the CDR3, the DNA is TGTGCCAGCACCGTTACTAGCGGGATAGCGAATGAGCAGTTCTTC.

The table lists this clone with a few counts. The chain recombines TRBV7-2 with TRBJ2-3; tentatively, D is TRBD1 or TRBD2 (5 bases each). The germline V gene has CDR1 SGHTA and CDR2 FQGNSA. The V end was cut by 1 base, the J end by 4 bases, with 12 bases between. CDR3 length equals 15 residues. This chain's CDR3 is CASSLEGFSADTQYF. In DNA form, the CDR3 reads TGTGCCAGCAGCTTAGAGGGGTTTAGCGCAGATACGCAGTATTTT.